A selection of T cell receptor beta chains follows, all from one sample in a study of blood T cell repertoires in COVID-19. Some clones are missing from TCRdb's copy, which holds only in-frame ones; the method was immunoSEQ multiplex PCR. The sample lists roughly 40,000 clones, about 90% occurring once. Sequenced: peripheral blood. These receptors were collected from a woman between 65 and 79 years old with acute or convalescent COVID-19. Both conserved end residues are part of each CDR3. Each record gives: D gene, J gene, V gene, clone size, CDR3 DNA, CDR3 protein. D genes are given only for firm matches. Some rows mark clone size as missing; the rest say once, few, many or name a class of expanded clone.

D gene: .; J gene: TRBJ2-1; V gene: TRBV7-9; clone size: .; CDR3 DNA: TGTGCCAGCAGCTTCTCCCTAGGAGACAATGAGCAGTTCTTC; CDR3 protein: CASSFSLGDNEQFF
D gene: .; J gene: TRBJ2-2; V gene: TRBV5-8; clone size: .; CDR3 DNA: TGTGCCAGCAGCTTACCGGGCACCGGGGAGCTGTTTTTT; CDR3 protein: CASSLPGTGELFF
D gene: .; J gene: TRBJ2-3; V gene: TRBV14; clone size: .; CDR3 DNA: TGTGCCAGCAGCCCACCCTATACAGATACGCAGTATTTT; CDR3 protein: CASSPPYTDTQYF
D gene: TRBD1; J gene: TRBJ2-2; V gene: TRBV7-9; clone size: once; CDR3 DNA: TGTGCCAGCAGCTGGGAAGACGGGACAGGGGTTTGGACCGGGGAGCTGTTTTTT; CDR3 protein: CASSWEDGTGVWTGELFF
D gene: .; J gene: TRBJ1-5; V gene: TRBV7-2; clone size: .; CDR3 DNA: TGTGCCAGCAGCTTAAGAGCGGGTAGCGGAAGCAATCAGCCCCAGCATTTT; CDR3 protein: CASSLRAGSGSNQPQHF
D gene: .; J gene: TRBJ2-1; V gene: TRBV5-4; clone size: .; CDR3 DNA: TGTGCCAGCACCCTGGGCGGAGGCTCCTACAATGAGCAGTTCTTC; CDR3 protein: CASTLGGGSYNEQFF
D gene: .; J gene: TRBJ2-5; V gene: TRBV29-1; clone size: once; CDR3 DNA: TGCAGCGCCCGGAAGGAGGCAGAGACCCAGTACTTC; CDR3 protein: CSARKEAETQYF
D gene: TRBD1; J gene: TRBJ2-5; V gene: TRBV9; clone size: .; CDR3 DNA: TGTGCCAGCAGCGTAGCTATCGGACAGGGAGAGACCCAGTACTTC; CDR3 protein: CASSVAIGQGETQYF
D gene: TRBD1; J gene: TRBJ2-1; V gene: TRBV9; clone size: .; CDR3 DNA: TGTGCCAGCTCGGGCGGGCAGGGGGCTGCCTCCTACAATGAGCAGTTCTTC; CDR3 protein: CASSGGQGAASYNEQFF
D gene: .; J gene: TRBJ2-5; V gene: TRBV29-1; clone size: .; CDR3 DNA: TGCAGCGTTGGGGGCAGGGAGACCCAGTACTTC; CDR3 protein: CSVGGRETQYF
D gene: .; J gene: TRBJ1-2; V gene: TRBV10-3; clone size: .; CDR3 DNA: TGTGCCACCCGCGGGGGCGGCTACACCTTC; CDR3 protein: CATRGGGYTF
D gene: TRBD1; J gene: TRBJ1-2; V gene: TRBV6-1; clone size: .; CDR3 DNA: TGTGCCAGCAGTGAAAGTTCGGCAGGGGGCCTCTATGGCTACACCTTC; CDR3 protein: CASSESSAGGLYGYTF
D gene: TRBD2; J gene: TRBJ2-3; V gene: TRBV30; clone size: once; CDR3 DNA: TGTGCCTGGAGCTTGGCTAGCGGCCCGCTAGATACGCAGTATTTT; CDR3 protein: CAWSLASGPLDTQYF
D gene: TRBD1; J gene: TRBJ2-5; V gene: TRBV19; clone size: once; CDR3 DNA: TGTGCCAGTAGCAGAACAGGGGGCGCGTATGAAGAGACCCAGTACTTC; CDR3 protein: CASSRTGGAYEETQYF
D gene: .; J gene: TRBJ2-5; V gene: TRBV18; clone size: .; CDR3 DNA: TGTGCCAGCTCACCACCGGCTGGGGGCTGGGAGACCCAGTACTTC; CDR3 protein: CASSPPAGGWETQYF
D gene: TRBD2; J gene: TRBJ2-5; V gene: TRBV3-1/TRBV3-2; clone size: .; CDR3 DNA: TGTGCCAGCAGCCCAATACGGACTAGCGGGAGTTGGGAGACCCAGTACTTC; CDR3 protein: CASSPIRTSGSWETQYF
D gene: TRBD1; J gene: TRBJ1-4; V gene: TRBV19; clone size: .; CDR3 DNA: TGTGCCAGTACCTCAGGTTGGGCAGGGGGTGAAGAAAAACTGTTTTTT; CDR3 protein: CASTSGWAGGEEKLFF
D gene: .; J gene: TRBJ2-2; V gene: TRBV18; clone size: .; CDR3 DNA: TGTGCCAGCTCACCATTTGAGACAGAAACTACCGGGGAGCTGTTTTTT; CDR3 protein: CASSPFETETTGELFF
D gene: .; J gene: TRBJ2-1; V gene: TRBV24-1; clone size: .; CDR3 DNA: TGTGCCACCAGCCAACAGGGTGGCCACACCAATGAGCAGTTCTTC; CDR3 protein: CATSQQGGHTNEQFF
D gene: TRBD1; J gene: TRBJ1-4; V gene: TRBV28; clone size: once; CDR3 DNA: TGTGCCAGCAGTACAACAGGGGGCATGACTAATGAAAAACTGTTTTTT; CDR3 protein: CASSTTGGMTNEKLFF
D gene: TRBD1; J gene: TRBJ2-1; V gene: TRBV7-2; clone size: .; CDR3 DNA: TGTGCCAGCAGCTTCGGGACAGTTGTGGATGAGCAGTTCTTC; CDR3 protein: CASSFGTVVDEQFF
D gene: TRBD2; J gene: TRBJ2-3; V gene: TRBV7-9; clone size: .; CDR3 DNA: TGTGCCAGCAGCTTCGCGAGCGGGAGCGCAGATACGCAGTATTTT; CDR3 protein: CASSFASGSADTQYF
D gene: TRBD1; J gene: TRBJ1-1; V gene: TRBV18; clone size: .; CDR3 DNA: TGTGCCAGCTCACCTTCCCCAGGGGGGCCTGAAGCTTTCTTT; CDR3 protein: CASSPSPGGPEAFF